Included here is one T cell receptor (beta chain) sequence, with context. Its antigen is undetermined. Germline V gene data show CDR1 as MNHEY and CDR2 as SMNVEV (reference sequence). The CDR3 totals 12 residues. After removal of 9 bases from V and 6 bases from J, the junction contained 4 bases not matched to a gene. The data belong to a study of cytomegalovirus exposure and HLA in healthy donors. Study results and limitations: It was only CMV serostatus that was available as immune exposure information. According to an earlier analysis, most TCR beta V segments yielded productive rearrangements about 90% or about 30% of the time.

The primer mix had 60 Vbeta and 13 Jbeta primers. In the original processing: In a later analysis, of 80 million to 90 million unique beta chains, some 10 million appeared in at least two donors. Clones were sequenced by immunoSEQ multiplex PCR, and TCRdb holds only the in-frame ones, with some missing. That table is the source of V, J and clone size, and D and trimming were worked out from the DNA. The sample holds about 93,000 clones, 70% to 85% seen once. The sequencing sample was made of PBMCs. This TCR derives from a man aged 45-60 years in good health and CMV-seronegative. The V call is TRBV27, the J call TRBJ2-7, with 11 bases matching TRBD1. CDR3 nucleotide sequence: TGTGCCAGTGGACAGGGGGCGTCCGAGCAGTACTTC. It specifies CASGQGASEQYF.